These 13 T cell receptor beta chains were sequenced from one sample in a study of CD8 T cells in ankylosing spondylitis. General study findings and limits: Blood of patients with ankylosing spondylitis appeared to be characterized by a TCR beta motif of several highly homologous variants.

TCRdb reprocessed the 5' RACE reads with MiXCR, giving one entry per CDR3 protein. Found here are some 140,000 distinct CDR3 sequences, roughly 15% of them singletons; the top ten hold about 30%. These receptors lack a known antigen. Material: blood, either unsorted or a sorted T cell fraction (not recorded which). Receptors originate from a male donor with ankylosing spondylitis.

This clonotype was seen a handful of times. The gene calls are TRBV7-8 and TRBJ1-2; 9 bases agree with TRBD1. The germline CDR1 and CDR2 sequences are SGHVS and FQNEAQ. The CDR3 is made up of 14 amino acids. J was trimmed by 4 bases and V by 5 bases; bases with no gene match: 5. The chain's CDR3 is CASSLVDRGYGYTF. CDR3 nucleotide sequence: TGTGCCAGCAGCCTCGTGGACAGGGGCTATGGCTACACCTTC.

The V gene is TRBV7-9, the J gene TRBJ1-1; D gene unclear. The CDR3 runs to 13 residues. In germline, CDR1 is SEHNR, CDR2 FQNEAQ (reference sequence). V gave up 3 bases and J gave up 3 bases, with 8 bases separating them. The DNA for the CDR3 is TGTGCCAGCAGCTTTGGAGCGCACACTGAAGCTTTCTTT. As protein: CASSFGAHTEAFF. Full variable domain (outside the CDR3, taken from reference TRBV7-9 and TRBJ1-1): DTGVSQNPRHKITKRGQNVTFRCDPISEHNRLYWYRQTLGQGPEFLTYFQNEAQLEKSRLLSDRFSAERPKGSFSTLEIQRTEQGDSAMYLCASSFGAHTEAFFGQGTRLTVV.

This clonotype was counted between two and nine times. The chain joins TRBV7-9 to TRBJ2-1; D is ambiguous. The germline V gene encodes CDR1 SEHNR and CDR2 FQNEAQ (reference sequence). The CDR3 consists of 16 residues. V was clipped by 4 bases and J by 1 base, with 14 bases between them. This CDR3 reads CASSSLRLSSYNEQFF. The CDR3 DNA is TGTGCCAGCAGCTCCCTCCGGCTGTCATCCTACAATGAGCAGTTCTTC.

This clonotype was detected only a few times. The V gene is TRBV29-1, the J gene TRBJ2-7; perhaps TRBD2 as D (5 bases). Between the trimmed V and J ends, which lost 4 bases and 5 bases, there was a span of 18 bases. Per the germline V gene, CDR1 is SQVTM and CDR2 is ANQGSEA. The CDR3 is 14 amino acids. The CDR3 reads CSVVVGLPGHEQYF. In DNA, the CDR3 is TGCAGCGTTGTAGTCGGACTCCCGGGCCACGAGCAGTACTTC.

This clonotype was detected only a few times. This chain links TRBV7-9 with TRBJ2-1; 7 positions match TRBD1. Germline V lookup: CDR1 SEHNR, CDR2 FQNEAQ (reference sequence). V trimming: 5 bases; J trimming: 3 bases; junction bases outside the gene matches: 10. CDR3 size: 16 residues. Here the CDR3 DNA reads TGTGCCAGCAGCCCCCCGTTTGGACAGGACTACAATGAGCAGTTCTTC. Translating gives CASSPPFGQDYNEQFF.

V gene TRBV12-3 or TRBV12-4 combines with J gene TRBJ2-2; D not certain. V dropped 6 bases and J dropped 1 base, with 15 bases sitting between them. This CDR3 is 16 amino acids long. CDR3 nucleotide sequence: TGTGCCAGCAGCATAGCCGGGCAGATGAACACCGGGGAGCTGTTTTTT. It is translated as CASSIAGQMNTGELFF.

The V gene is TRBV7-2, the J gene TRBJ2-3; TRBD1 matches 8 bases. V dropped 1 base and J dropped 2; count of bases not matched to a gene: 5. Germline V CDR1 and CDR2: SGHTA, FQGNSA. The CDR3 consists of 16 residues. CDR3 bases: TGTGCCAGCAGCTTAGAGCGGCAGGGGGCCACAGATACGCAGTATTTT. Translating it yields CASSLERQGATDTQYF.

The table lists this clonotype with a few counts. The rearrangement uses TRBV2 and TRBJ2-7; D call uncertain. Germline CDR1 SNHLY, CDR2 FYNNEI. The CDR3 spans 14 residues. Trimming stripped 1 base from V and 2 bases from J, with 9 bases between. The CDR3 reads CASSEGVGAYEQYF. DNA for the CDR3: TGTGCCAGCAGTGAAGGGGTGGGTGCCTACGAGCAGTACTTC. The full variable domain, completed using reference TRBV2 and TRBJ2-7, is EPEVTQTPSHQVTQMGQEVILRCVPISNHLYFYWYRQILGQKVEFLVSFYNNEISEKSEIFDDQFSVERPDGSNFTLKIRSTKLEDSAMYFCASSEGVGAYEQYFGPGTRLTVT.

The J gene is TRBJ1-1, the V gene TRBV7-9, with 7 bases aligning to TRBD1. There are 12 residues in the CDR3. Trimming cost V 6 bases and J 8 bases; bases outside gene matches: 6. Germline CDR1 reads SEHNR; CDR2 reads FQNEAQ (reference sequence). The CDR3 DNA follows: TGTGCCAGCAGTATTGCAGGGGGAGAAGCTTTCTTT. Protein product: CASSIAGGEAFF.

This clonotype has ten or more counts. This chain joins TRBV29-1 and TRBJ2-5; D not resolved. This CDR3 spans 15 amino acids. V lost 6 bases, J lost 2 bases, and 19 bases lay in between. Germline V gene lookup returns CDR1 SQVTM and CDR2 ANQGSEA. CDR3 DNA sequence: TGCAGCGTGACCCCCCCTTGGGCGGATCAAGAGACCCAGTACTTC. Its translation is CSVTPPWADQETQYF.

This clonotype has a handful of counts. The rearrangement uses TRBV29-1 and TRBJ2-2; D is perhaps TRBD2 (5 bases). The germline V gene encodes CDR1 SQVTM and CDR2 ANQGSEA. V lost 6 bases, J lost 1 base, and 12 bases lay in between. The CDR3 covers 14 residues. The CDR3 region has the DNA TGCAGCGTCTCCGGACTGAAGAACACCGGGGAGCTGTTTTTT. Its protein is CSVSGLKNTGELFF.

This clonotype was detected only a few times. At one end the junction does not follow the germline gene, possibly because of a read error. The chain combines TRBV11-1 with TRBJ2-1, with D possibly TRBD2 on 6 matching bases. This CDR3 contains 15 residues. Per germline, CDR1 SGHAT and CDR2 FQDESV (reference sequence). As DNA, the CDR3 is TGTGCCAGCAGTTTAGGTAGCGGACGAACCAATGAGCAGTTCTTC. As protein: CASSLGSGRTNEQFF.

Concerning this clonotype itself: The conserved closing phenylalanine or tryptophan is absent in this CDR3, likely reflecting a read error. The rearrangement uses TRBV11-1 and TRBJ2-2; 14 bases match TRBD2. Trimming cost V 4 bases and J 3 bases; bases outside gene matches: 7. The CDR3 runs 18 residues. Germline-derived CDR1 and CDR2 are SGHAT and FQDESV (reference sequence). CDR3 sequence (DNA): TGTGCCAGCAGCTCCACGGGACTAGCGGGAGTTGACACCGGGGAGCTGTTTCTT. This codes for CASSSTGLAGVDTGELFL.